The 7 T cell receptor beta chains in this list originate from one sample, sequenced in a study of identical twins. Using its own MiXCR run on the 5' RACE reads, TCRdb lists one record per CDR3 protein. The data contain some 760,000 distinct CDR3 sequences, about 20% of them singletons. The sample also formed part of further work on T cells expressing NK-cell markers.

The specimen sequenced was PBMCs. These receptors all stem from a young woman in good health.

The chain recombines TRBV9 with TRBJ1-5; 8 bases fit TRBD1. Germline V gene data show CDR1 as SGDLS and CDR2 as YYNGEE. CDR3 length: 17 residues. With 3 bases clipped from V and 10 bases from J, the junction kept 18 bases outside the gene matches. The CDR3 DNA reads TGTGCCAGCAGCGCATGGGACAGGCCGGCGGAAGGGGGACCCCAGCATTTT. Translation gives CASSAWDRPAEGGPQHF.

The chain has TRBV24-1 and TRBJ2-5; D is unclear. V was pared by 3 bases and J by 1 base, with 5 bases between. CDR3 length: 13 residues. Germline V CDR1 and CDR2: KGHDR, SFDVKD. DNA for the CDR3: TGTGCCACCAGTGATGGGTCCCAAGAGACCCAGTACTTC. Amino acids: CATSDGSQETQYF.

The rearrangement links TRBV30 to TRBJ2-7; no clear D gene. The CDR3 runs 13 residues. Germline CDR1 and CDR2: GTSNPN and SVGIG (reference sequence). Trimming took 7 bases from V and 0 from J, leaving 13 bases between them. In DNA form, the CDR3 reads TGTGCCTTCAAGCTCCCAAGCTCCTACGAGCAGTACTTC. Amino acids: CAFKLPSSYEQYF. The whole variable domain, filled in from reference TRBV30 and TRBJ2-7, reads SQTIHQWPATLVQPVGSPLSLECTVEGTSNPNLYWYRQAAGRGLQLLFYSVGIGQISSEVPQNLSASRPQDRQFILSSKKLLLSDSGFYLCAFKLPSSYEQYFGPGTRLTVT.

The chain couples TRBV12-3 or TRBV12-4 to TRBJ2-3; possibly TRBD1 for D (6 bases). Trimming took 4 bases from V and 2 from J, leaving 13 bases between them. The CDR3 contains 15 residues. The CDR3 protein is CASSYLGGITDTQYF. CDR3 bases: TGTGCCAGCAGTTATTTAGGGGGAATCACAGATACGCAGTATTTT.

This clonotype was found a few times. CDR3 in amino acids: CASSPFRTDTGELFF. The CDR3 region has the DNA TGCGCCAGCAGCCCTTTCCGGACGGACACCGGGGAGCTGTTTTTT. The chain employs TRBV5-1 and TRBJ2-2; D not resolved. CDR3 length: 15 residues. In germline, CDR1 is SGHRS, CDR2 YFSETQ. Trimming took off 4 bases at V and 3 bases at J, with 13 bases between the two ends.

Only a few counts were recorded for this clonotype. The chain joins TRBV3-1 to TRBJ1-1; unclear D gene. Trimming took 0 bases from V and 7 from J, leaving 9 bases between them. CDR3 size: 13 residues. Germline V gives CDR1 LGHDT, CDR2 YNNKEL (reference sequence). CDR3 DNA: TGTGCCAGCAGCCAAGAAATACGCGGTGAAGCTTTCTTT. It encodes CASSQEIRGEAFF.

The J gene is TRBJ2-7, the V gene TRBV7-2, with no clear D. The V end was cut by 9 bases, the J end by 2 bases, with 11 bases between. From germline, CDR1 is SGHTA and CDR2 FQGNSA. This CDR3 spans 12 amino acids. The DNA for the CDR3 is TGTGCCAGAAGCAAGAACACCTACGAGCAGTACTTC. It specifies CARSKNTYEQYF.